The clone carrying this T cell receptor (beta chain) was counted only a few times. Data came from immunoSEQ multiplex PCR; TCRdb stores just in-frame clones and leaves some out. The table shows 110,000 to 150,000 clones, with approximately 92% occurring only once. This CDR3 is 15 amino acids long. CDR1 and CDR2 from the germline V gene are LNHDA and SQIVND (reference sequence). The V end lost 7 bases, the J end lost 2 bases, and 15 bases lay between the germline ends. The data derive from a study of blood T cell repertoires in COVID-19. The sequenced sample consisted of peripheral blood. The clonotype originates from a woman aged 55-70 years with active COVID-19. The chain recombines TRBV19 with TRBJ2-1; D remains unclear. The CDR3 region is CASIRRAGPYNEQFF. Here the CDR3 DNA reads TGTGCCAGTATTAGGAGAGCCGGCCCCTACAATGAGCAGTTCTTC.